This T cell receptor beta chain was sequenced in a study of STAT5B mutations in CD4+ large granular lymphocyte leukemia. Trimming removed 3 bases at V and 0 bases at J, with 12 bases between. The CDR3 contains 16 residues. CDR1 and CDR2 from the germline V gene are LNHDA and SQIVND (reference sequence). Only in-frame clones appear in the TCRdb table, and some are missing; sequencing was by immunoSEQ multiplex PCR. The sample yields about 46,000 clones, about 80% seen once. Material: CD4+ T cells from blood buffy coats. The rearrangement links TRBV19 to TRBJ1-5, with D unclear. The clonotype originates from a human donor in good health. DNA of the CDR3: TGTGCCAGTAGTATCAACAGTGGGTATAGCAATCAGCCCCAGCATTTT. Its translation: CASSINSGYSNQPQHF.